Detailed here is one TCR beta chain. As yet, its antigen is unknown. The data stem from a study of T-cell memory formation after mild COVID-19. Whole-study context: TCR clusters were mostly donor specific. Whole-study findings and limits: There was a balanced CD4/CD8 profile in clones contracting day 15 to 85, and later expanders leaned CD4+. CD4+ contracting clones were mainly CM and EM; CD8+ ones, EMRA.

Germline V gene sequence: CDR1 LGHNA, CDR2 YSLEER. This CDR3 is built from 15 residues. V shed 3 bases, J shed 4 bases, and the junction held 6 bases outside the gene matches. A 5'RACE reaction primed in the constant segment made cDNA libraries of TCR alpha and TCR beta, and these carried sample barcodes and UMIs. MiXCR, applied by TCRdb to the 5' RACE reads, yields one record per CDR3 protein. The sample carries some 180,000 distinct CDR3 sequences, approximately 13% recorded once. This clonotype was sampled from a man aged 18 to 29 who had mild COVID-19 (a few samples of this study predate the infection). Cell type and time point are not known. Input material: PBMCs or a T cell subset sorted from them (not recorded which). V and J are TRBV4-3 and TRBJ1-5; 7 nucleotides align to TRBD1. The CDR3: CASSHGIRGNQPQHF. For the CDR3, the DNA is TGCGCCAGCAGCCATGGTATCAGGGGGAATCAGCCCCAGCATTTT.